Listed below are T cell receptor beta chains from one sample, sequenced in a study of T-cell reconstitution after alpha-beta-depleted transplantation in children. In TCRdb, the PCR reads were re-called with MiXCR into one record per CDR3 protein. Altogether about 600,000 distinct CDR3 sequences are present, over 10% being singletons, with the ten largest covering over 2%. This material consisted of PBMCs, mostly from graft donor cells, taken 360 days after TCRalphabeta/CD19-depleted stem cell transplant. The receptor source for this set is a male patient aged 10-17 years who had a stem cell transplant for acute myeloid leukemia, so the T cells may come from the graft donor. Each CDR3 is given without its conserved first and last residue. The size of a clone is reported for some rows only, either as once, few or many, or as a class for expanded clones.

j_gene,v_gene,abundance,CDR3aa
TRBJ2-1,TRBV6-2/TRBV6-3,.,ASSTSSVYNEQF
TRBJ2-7,TRBV11-1,.,ASSLGQGKSDEQY
TRBJ2-7,TRBV5-1,.,ARSTFRDRGYEQY
TRBJ1-1,TRBV5-1,many,ASSLDPRIPTEAF
TRBJ2-1,TRBV19,.,ASSIEGIAGAIFSYNEQF
TRBJ2-3,TRBV20-1,few,SASRLAPTDTQY
TRBJ2-7,TRBV20-1,.,TLGSPYEQY
TRBJ2-7,TRBV7-9,.,ASSRPGLAGSYEQY
TRBJ2-1,TRBV24-1,many,ATSARWGPGTSSNEQF
TRBJ2-1,TRBV20-1,.,SAPPTSHNEQF
TRBJ2-5,TRBV18,.,ASSSLDRGETQY
TRBJ1-1,TRBV7-2,.,ASSPRGSWGF
TRBJ2-7,TRBV24-1,few,ATSDPKTSRNEQY
TRBJ2-1,TRBV28,.,ASSPRTSGTMEQF
TRBJ1-5,TRBV7-3,.,ASSLSGASNQPQH
TRBJ2-1,TRBV7-2,.,ASSLASAGTPGRKF
TRBJ2-7,TRBV4-3,.,ASSQDTTSLIHEQY
TRBJ2-4,TRBV12-3/TRBV12-4,many,ASSLVDRAKNIQY
TRBJ2-7,TRBV15,many,ATSIGQSPYEQY
TRBJ2-2,TRBV9,.,ASSVAGQNTGELF
TRBJ2-1,TRBV20-1,few,CARDPLRREGQDEQF
TRBJ1-2,TRBV6-5,.,ASRPRTDGYGYT
TRBJ2-3,TRBV11-3,.,ASSLVRTSGSSASTDTQY
TRBJ2-7,TRBV25-1,.,ASSPPGTRRPYEQY
TRBJ2-7,TRBV19,.,ASSQTPGTSGRVKEQY
TRBJ2-7,TRBV6-2/TRBV6-3,.,ASSYSVERELEQY
TRBJ1-2,TRBV29-1,.,SVKTGHPNYGYT
TRBJ2-1,TRBV15,.,ATSVDHEQF
TRBJ2-7,TRBV28,many,ASSFGSSESYEQY
TRBJ1-1,TRBV7-2,few,ASSLAWGVTEVF
TRBJ2-1,TRBV14,.,ASSWWEGPNEQF
TRBJ2-7,TRBV20-1,many,SASLATYEQY
TRBJ2-5,TRBV14,few,ASSQDNHGETQY